This T cell receptor (beta chain) was captured in a study of T cell responses to AZD1222 COVID-19 vaccine. TCRdb's table, derived via immunoSEQ multiplex PCR, lists solely in-frame clones and lacks some. The table shows approximately 120,000 clones, with approximately 90% occurring only once. V was shortened by 10 bases and J by 5 bases, with 26 bases between the two germline ends. CDR1 ENHRY and CDR2 SYGVKD come from the germline V gene. This CDR3 has 16 residues. Of note for this clone: Its antigen is undetermined.

Study results and caveats: Donors were chiefly white British, with a greater number of females, and clonal diversity was perhaps underestimated.

The material was peripheral blood, obtained 28 days after the second AZD1222 dose. This clonotype was obtained from an adult who received the AZD1222 COVID-19 vaccine. This chain connects TRBV10-3 to TRBJ1-2, with a tentative D call TRBD1 (5 bases). The CDR3 protein is CARFREGPCSRYGYTF. In nucleotides, the CDR3 is TGTGCCAGGTTTCGGGAGGGGCCGTGCTCTAGGTATGGCTACACCTTC.